The 10 T cell receptor beta chains listed next were all sequenced from one sample in a study of blood T cell repertoires in COVID-19. The method was immunoSEQ multiplex PCR; TCRdb's version includes in-frame clones alone and lacks a portion of them. Found here are approximately 290,000 clones, about 85% of them singletons; the top ten hold 0.85% to 0.9%. The sequenced sample consisted of peripheral blood. These receptors were taken from a human donor with COVID-19, enrolled during active disease. The donor label of this sample is uncertain.

This clone has a single count. The chain has TRBV5-1 and TRBJ2-7; 10 nucleotides line up with TRBD1. The J segment lost 2 bases and the V segment lost 4 bases, leaving 3 bases of the junction unmatched. CDR3 length: 14 amino acids. CDR1 and CDR2 from the germline V gene are SGHRS and YFSETQ. The CDR3 is CASSPGTGAYEQYF. The CDR3 nucleotides read TGCGCCAGCAGCCCAGGGACAGGGGCCTACGAGCAGTACTTC.

This chain connects TRBV30 to TRBJ1-4, with a tentative D call TRBD1 (5 bases). The germline CDR1 and CDR2 sequences are GTSNPN and SVGIG (reference sequence). CDR3 length equals 19 residues. The ends were cut back, 0 bases at V and 8 bases at J, with 28 bases in the middle. CDR3 in amino acids: CAWSVPGYPPPQGKEKLFF. As DNA, the CDR3 is TGTGCCTGGAGTGTACCCGGGTACCCTCCTCCTCAGGGAAAGGAAAAACTGTTTTTT.

The table lists this clone with many counts. The V gene is TRBV7-9, the J gene TRBJ2-3; TRBD1 matches 8 bases. The CDR3 loop spans 17 amino acids. Germline-derived CDR1 and CDR2 are SEHNR and FQNEAQ (reference sequence). With 5 bases clipped from V and 1 base from J, the junction kept 11 bases outside the gene matches. Here the CDR3 DNA reads TGTGCCAGCAGCCGACAGGGGTGGTATCCTGGCACAGATACGCAGTATTTT. Amino acids: CASSRQGWYPGTDTQYF.

The chain recombines TRBV2 with TRBJ2-1; TRBD2 might be the D (5 bases). Germline V gene sequence: CDR1 SNHLY, CDR2 FYNNEI. Trimming took 3 bases from V and 0 from J, leaving 12 bases between them. The CDR3 is 16 amino acids. In nucleotides, the CDR3 is TGTGCCAGCAGTGACTACTTAGGAGGCTCCTACAATGAGCAGTTCTTC. Translating it yields CASSDYLGGSYNEQFF.

This chain uses TRBV12-3 or TRBV12-4 with TRBJ2-7; D is undetermined. V dropped 5 bases and J dropped 2 bases, with 7 bases sitting between them. CDR3 length: 12 residues. In DNA form, the CDR3 reads TGTGCCAGCAGTAGAGAAACCTACGAGCAGTACTTC. Translation gives CASSRETYEQYF.

The V call is TRBV9, the J call TRBJ2-1; TRBD1 matches at 12 bases. V was pared by 2 bases and J by 8 bases, with 2 bases of the junction left unmatched. The CDR3 loop spans 14 amino acids. The germline V gene encodes CDR1 SGDLS and CDR2 YYNGEE. CDR3 residues: CASSVGTGGDEQFF. Written as DNA, the CDR3 is TGTGCCAGCAGCGTTGGGACAGGGGGCGATGAGCAGTTCTTC.

This chain uses TRBV28 with TRBJ2-1, with TRBD2 matching over 8 bases. The CDR3 length is 16 residues. Looked up from germline, CDR1 is MDHEN and CDR2 is SYDVKM. With 2 bases clipped from V and 10 bases from J, the junction kept 13 bases outside the gene matches. In DNA, the CDR3 is TGTGCCAGCAGTTTAAAAGCGGGAGTAATGGCAGGCGAGCAGTTCTTC. Its protein is CASSLKAGVMAGEQFF.

The genes are TRBV27 and TRBJ2-1, with 9 bases fitting TRBD2. Germline-derived CDR1 and CDR2 are MNHEY and SMNVEV (reference sequence). V trimming: 2 bases; J trimming: 5 bases; junction bases outside the gene matches: 10. The CDR3 loop spans 17 amino acids. In DNA, the CDR3 is TGTGCCAGCAGTTTAACGGCGGGAGGGCGGGGAAACAATGAGCAGTTCTTC. It yields the protein CASSLTAGGRGNNEQFF.

The genes are TRBV28 and TRBJ2-1, with TRBD2 matching 11 bases. The CDR3 totals 16 residues. CDR1 and CDR2 from the germline V gene are MDHEN and SYDVKM. Trimming at V came to 5 bases and at J to 7 bases, leaving 10 bases not matched to a gene. The CDR3 protein is CASSPRTSGRRNEQFF. CDR3 in DNA: TGTGCCAGCAGTCCCAGAACTAGCGGGAGACGGAATGAGCAGTTCTTC.

This clone was counted a single time. The chain couples TRBV19 to TRBJ2-1; 7 bases line up with TRBD2. This CDR3 spans 15 amino acids. In germline, CDR1 is LNHDA, CDR2 SQIVND (reference sequence). With V trimmed by 2 bases and J by 3 bases, 4 bases remained unmatched. CDR3 nucleotide sequence: TGTGCCAGTAGTATAAACGGGAGGAACTACAATGAGCAGTTCTTC. This sequence encodes CASSINGRNYNEQFF.